This T cell receptor beta chain was captured in a study of blood T cell repertoires in COVID-19 (TCRdb year 2020). At the level of the whole study: Collaborator samples came from the United States, Italy and Spain and covered acute and convalescent phases of COVID-19. The repertoires were released in a freely available public database meant as a resource for research on the immune response to SARS-CoV-2. Samples were obtained from the ongoing ImmuneRACE study (first 160 participants) and from over 1,000 subjects provided by 6 global collaborators. The material from the prospective study consisted of cDNA or gDNA derived from T cells, B-cell-depleted T cells, or PBMCs. The sample metadata nearly always contained a de-identified subject ID, COVID-19 status, age in years and sex. Where available, HLA class I and class II types were taken from metadata supplied by the sample provider and were not determined by assay-based typing. Subjects who had been exposed to COVID-19, were actively infected with it, or had recovered from it provided the deeply sampled blood TCRbeta repertoires that made up the dataset. Overall study outcomes, separate from this receptor: How much clinical and demographic metadata was included differed by source and by participant, and the metadata was provided uncurated.

Whole blood was collected in K2EDTA tubes by collaborating institutions according to the institutions' own protocols. For TCRbeta analysis, collaborator samples were shipped as frozen whole blood, as isolated PBMCs, or as DNA extracted from either sample type. The CDR3 runs 15 residues from the cysteine to the phenylalanine. Solely the CDR3 DNA is kept, with 45 bases framed from the first base. CDR1 MNHEY and CDR2 SVGAGI were looked up in the germline V gene. After removal of 5 bases from V and 3 bases from J, the junction retains 7 bases not matched to a gene. The immunoSEQ Assay, a bias-controlled multiplex PCR, was used to amplify TCRbeta CDR3 regions from genomic DNA. The published analysis was carried out like this. Nucleated cell counts per sample were estimated from amplification of reference gene primers within the assay. Sequence reads were collapsed and filtered to measure the absolute abundance of every unique TCRbeta CDR3 rearrangement. For each sample, productive Simpson clonality was calculated by taking the square root of Simpson's diversity index across productive rearrangements. TCRdb limited this immuneACCESS table to in-frame rearrangements with V and J called. A share of clones is missing; checked studies link under half to unresolved V genes, and the rest is unexplained. V and J calls and clone size come straight from that table; D and trimming were deduced from the DNA. Counted in this sample were under 55,000 clones; about 88% of them appeared once. The ten largest clones capture about 5% of the sample.

This clone is termed medium-sized (0.01 to 0.1%). The specificity of this receptor is unknown. There are no base qualities to consult, and no much larger clone falls within one base. The receptor was derived from a man aged 40-49 years with active COVID-19. In this chain, TRBV6-5 is recombined with TRBJ2-7, with 10 bases aligning to TRBD1. Sequenced sample: peripheral blood. The DNA sequence reads TGTGCCAGCAGTCCTGGGACAGGGGCGAACTACGAGCAGTACTTC. Its product reads: CASSPGTGANYEQYF.